This entry lists 5 T cell receptor beta chains sequenced from one sample in a study of blood T cell repertoires in COVID-19. Profiling relied on immunoSEQ multiplex PCR, and the TCRdb table lists in-frame clones only, not all of them. The sample gives over 150,000 clones, roughly 84% of which show up once; around 3.5% is in the top ten. Sequenced input: PBMCs or T cells enriched from blood (not recorded which). The source is a woman in her 30s who had recovered from COVID-19.

This clone came up once. This chain links TRBV28 with TRBJ2-2; 8 bases agree with TRBD1. The CDR3 spans 16 residues. The germline CDR1 and CDR2 sequences are MDHEN and SYDVKM. The J segment lost 2 bases and the V segment lost 2 bases, leaving 4 bases of the junction unmatched. This CDR3 is CASSLQGTGNTGELFF. As DNA, the CDR3 is TGTGCCAGCAGTTTACAGGGGACAGGAAACACCGGGGAGCTGTTTTTT.

The CDR3, as DNA: TGTGCCAGCAGCTTGGCGGGGGGTACCTACAATGAGCAGTTCTTC. Protein product: CASSLAGGTYNEQFF. V and J are TRBV5-4 and TRBJ2-1; 7 bases are a match to TRBD2. Germline V CDR1 and CDR2: SGHNT, YYREEE (reference sequence). This CDR3 is built from 15 residues. J was trimmed by 2 bases and V by 0 bases; bases with no gene match: 2.

The rearrangement uses TRBV9 and TRBJ1-1; maybe TRBD1 (5 bases). The CDR3 has 14 residues. The V gene lost 4 bases and the J gene lost 5 bases, with 15 bases spanning the gap. CDR1 and CDR2 (germline): SGDLS, YYNGEE. The CDR3: CASSPRPGGTEAFF. The CDR3 DNA follows: TGTGCCAGCAGCCCACGCCCCGGGGGAACTGAAGCTTTCTTT.

This clone was observed a handful of times. The chain recombines TRBV19 with TRBJ2-2, with TRBD1 identical over 7 bases. The length of the CDR3 is 16 residues. The germline CDR1 and CDR2 sequences are LNHDA and SQIVND (reference sequence). The ends lost 4 bases at V and 1 base at J; junction bases unmatched: 6. The CDR3 reads CASSTVRDRNTGELFF. CDR3 nucleotide sequence: TGTGCCAGTAGTACCGTCCGGGACAGGAACACCGGGGAGCTGTTTTTT. Looking up the rest from reference TRBV19 and TRBJ2-2 gives the full variable domain: DGGITQSPKYLFRKEGQNVTLSCEQNLNHDAMYWYRQDPGQGLRLIYYSQIVNDFQKGDIAEGYSVSREKKESFPLTVTSAQKNPTAFYLCASSTVRDRNTGELFFGEGSRLTVL.

This rearrangement joins TRBV5-1 to TRBJ2-1; 13 bases match TRBD2. J gave up 2 bases and V 4 bases, and 6 bases lay outside the gene matches. This CDR3 has 17 residues. Germline loops: CDR1 SGHRS, CDR2 YFSETQ. The CDR3 region is CASSHGLAGAPYNEQFF. The CDR3 coding sequence is TGCGCCAGCAGCCACGGACTAGCGGGAGCCCCCTACAATGAGCAGTTCTTC.